The next 7 T cell receptor beta chains were all read from a single sample in a study of T cell responses to AZD1222 COVID-19 vaccine. Generated by immunoSEQ multiplex PCR, the TCRdb table keeps only in-frame clones and is missing some. This table holds 150,000 to 200,000 clones, 85% to 95% found once. The sequences come from peripheral blood, collected on day 0 of AZD1222 vaccination. All receptors derive from an adult in good health.

The chain joins TRBV10-3 to TRBJ2-1; maybe TRBD1 (5 bases). Germline CDR1 ENHRY, CDR2 SYGVKD. Trimming took 10 bases from V and 12 from J, leaving 22 bases between them. This CDR3 is built from 13 residues. This CDR3 reads CATSPPTGLLQFF. The DNA for the CDR3 is TGTGCCACATCCCCGCCTACAGGTCTCCTGCAGTTCTTC.

This chain connects TRBV5-4 to TRBJ1-3, with a tentative D call TRBD1 (6 bases). V lost 4 bases to trimming and J lost 0 bases, with 14 bases between them. CDR1 and CDR2 from the germline V gene are SGHNT and YYREEE (reference sequence). The CDR3 is 16 amino acids. This CDR3 reads CASSALTGSSGNTIYF. As DNA, the CDR3 is TGTGCCAGCAGCGCCTTAACAGGGAGCTCTGGAAACACCATATATTTT.

V and J are TRBV18 and TRBJ1-5; TRBD1 aligns across 12 bases. Germline loops: CDR1 KGHSH, CDR2 LQKENI. The CDR3 is 15 residues long. With V trimmed by 4 bases and J by 5 bases, 3 bases remained unmatched. The CDR3 loop reads CASSRGTGGDQPQHF. The CDR3 DNA follows: TGTGCCAGCTCACGCGGGACAGGGGGCGATCAGCCCCAGCATTTT.

This clone appeared a single time. The chain employs TRBV6-2 or TRBV6-3 and TRBJ1-1; 12 bases are shared with TRBD1. Germline lookup yields CDR1 MNHEY and CDR2 SVGEGT. The CDR3 loop spans 17 amino acids. J lost 5 bases, V lost 4 bases, and 11 bases had no gene match. CDR3 amino acids: CASSSSGTGGVRTEAFF. CDR3 coding DNA: TGTGCCAGCAGTTCGTCCGGGACAGGGGGCGTACGGACTGAAGCTTTCTTT.

The V call is TRBV19, the J call TRBJ1-2; TRBD1 agrees at 7 bases. The germline V gene has CDR1 LNHDA and CDR2 SQIVND (reference sequence). Trimming removed 5 bases from V and 5 bases from J; junction bases left unmatched: 8. The length of the CDR3 is 14 residues. The CDR3 nucleotides read TGTGCCAGTAGTGCCCGGGACAGACTTTATGGCTACACCTTC. Translation: CASSARDRLYGYTF.

This clone was picked up one time. The J gene is TRBJ1-5, the V gene TRBV19, with TRBD1 matching over 10 bases. V shed 0 bases, J shed 4 bases, and the junction held 12 bases outside the gene matches. CDR1 is LNHDA and CDR2 is SQIVND in the germline V gene (reference sequence). The CDR3 extends over 19 amino acids. The CDR3 bases are TGTGCCAGTAGTATAGATGTCGACAGGGGGCTCCTCAAGAATCAGCCCCAGCATTTT. Protein product: CASSIDVDRGLLKNQPQHF.

The rearrangement joins TRBV3-1 (or the pseudogene TRBV3-2) to TRBJ1-2; 7 bases map to TRBD1. V shed 2 bases and J 6 bases; nucleotides not matched to a gene: 12. Germline V lookup: CDR1 LGHDT, CDR2 YNNKEL (reference sequence). The CDR3 has 16 amino acids. CDR3 nucleotides: TGTGCCAGCAGCCAAATGGGACAGACAAGCGGCAATGGCTACACCTTC. Translation: CASSQMGQTSGNGYTF.